These 18 T cell receptor beta chains came from one sample sequenced in a study of T cell responses to AZD1222 COVID-19 vaccine. Assay: immunoSEQ multiplex PCR; the TCRdb copy retains only in-frame clones and omits some. The top ten clones hold 3% to 4% of a sample with approximately 160,000 clones, around 88% of them seen once. This specimen consisted of peripheral blood, obtained on day 0 of MenACWY control vaccination. These receptors were collected from an adult in good health.

The chain combines TRBV5-1 with TRBJ2-3; perhaps TRBD2 as D (5 bases). V dropped 4 bases and J dropped 1 base, with 13 bases sitting between them. Germline V gene data show CDR1 as SGHRS and CDR2 as YFSETQ. The CDR3 runs to 15 residues. CDR3 in amino acids: CASSANPAGTDTQYF. The CDR3 DNA is TGCGCCAGCAGCGCCAATCCAGCGGGCACAGATACGCAGTATTTT.

Here the CDR3 DNA reads TGCGCCAGCAGCTCCGCGGTCAACACCGGGGAGCTGTTTTTT. Encoded protein: CASSSAVNTGELFF. The chain has TRBV4-1 and TRBJ2-2; no definite D call. The CDR3 has 14 amino acids. V was cut by 5 bases and J by 2 bases, with 9 bases left in between. Germline V gene data show CDR1 as MGHRA and CDR2 as YSYEKL.

The chain is built from TRBV7-9 and TRBJ2-3; D assignment may be TRBD1 or TRBD2 (6 bases each). The CDR3 is 15 amino acids. V lost 4 bases, J lost 4 bases, and 15 bases lay in between. Germline CDR1 reads SEHNR; CDR2 reads FQNEAQ (reference sequence). The CDR3 DNA reads TGTGCCAGCAGCTATAACCGGGGGCAGGCAGATACGCAGTATTTT. Its protein product is CASSYNRGQADTQYF.

This rearrangement joins TRBV11-3 to TRBJ1-1; D gene uncertain. The CDR3 has 11 amino acids. CDR1 and CDR2 (germline): SGHNT, YENEEA. Deletions cut 1 base from V and 6 bases from J, with 3 bases between. The CDR3 bases are TGTGCCAGCAGCTTAGGATCTGAAGCTTTCTTT. Encoded protein: CASSLGSEAFF. Full variable domain (rest looked up from reference TRBV11-3 and TRBJ1-1): EAGVVQSPRYKIIEKKQPVAFWCNPISGHNTLYWYLQNLGQGPELLIRYENEEAVDDSQLPKDRFSAERLKGVDSTLKIQPAELGDSAVYLCASSLGSEAFFGQGTRLTVV.

The chain couples TRBV28 to TRBJ2-1; TRBD1 agrees at 7 bases. The CDR3 sequence is 15 residues long. V was clipped by 3 bases and J by 3 bases; unmatched bases: 5. CDR1 and CDR2 from the germline V gene are MDHEN and SYDVKM. CDR3 residues: CASSFTGDLYNEQFF. Written as DNA, the CDR3 is TGTGCCAGCAGTTTCACAGGGGATCTCTACAATGAGCAGTTCTTC.

This rearrangement joins TRBV5-1 to TRBJ2-5, with TRBD1 identical over 8 bases. V was pared by 3 bases and J by 1 base, with 5 bases of the junction left unmatched. There are 15 residues in the CDR3. Germline-derived CDR1 and CDR2 are SGHRS and YFSETQ. The CDR3 nucleotides are TGCGCCAGCAGCTCCCCCCAGGGGGCCCAAGAGACCCAGTACTTC. Amino acid sequence: CASSSPQGAQETQYF.

The chain combines TRBV2 with TRBJ2-5, with TRBD2 identical over 8 bases. Germline CDR1 and CDR2: SNHLY and FYNNEI. J was trimmed by 9 bases and V by 4 bases; bases with no gene match: 19. The CDR3 loop spans 17 amino acids. CDR3 sequence (DNA): TGTGCCAGCAGTGCACAGAAAGGTAGCGGGGAGTGGGTGGCCCAGTACTTC. Its protein product is CASSAQKGSGEWVAQYF.

This chain links TRBV30 with TRBJ1-4, with D perhaps matching TRBD1 (6 bases). This CDR3 contains 14 residues. V was trimmed by 3 bases and J by 7 bases, leaving 15 bases between them. Germline lookup yields CDR1 GTSNPN and CDR2 SVGIG (reference sequence). Written as DNA, the CDR3 is TGTGCCTGGAGCACAGGGTACGGTCGTGAAAAACTGTTTTTT. The encoded protein is CAWSTGYGREKLFF.

V gene TRBV5-1 combines with J gene TRBJ1-4, with TRBD1 matching 9 bases. Germline V gene sequence: CDR1 SGHRS, CDR2 YFSETQ. V lost 1 base and J lost 7; bases outside the gene matches: 5. The CDR3 runs 15 residues. The CDR3 DNA is TGCGCCAGCAGCTTGTCGGGACAGGGCCGTGAAAAACTGTTTTTT. Its protein product is CASSLSGQGREKLFF.

This sequence joins TRBV7-8 and TRBJ1-4; 7 bases map to TRBD1. In germline, CDR1 is SGHVS, CDR2 FQNEAQ. V was clipped by 5 bases and J by 3 bases; unmatched bases: 6. The CDR3 runs to 15 residues. For the CDR3, the DNA is TGTGCCAGCAGCCCCGACAGGGTAGCTAATGAAAAACTGTTTTTT. Protein product: CASSPDRVANEKLFF.

The V call is TRBV6-5, the J call TRBJ1-2, with 7 bases aligning to TRBD1. CDR1 and CDR2 (germline): MNHEY, SVGAGI. CDR3 length equals 14 residues. Losses at the gene ends were 5 bases for V and 6 bases for J; bases not matched to a gene: 9. CDR3 in amino acids: CASSRQGGSHGYTF. CDR3 in DNA: TGTGCCAGCAGTCGACAGGGAGGAAGTCATGGCTACACCTTC.

V and J are TRBV20-1 and TRBJ2-4; no firm D call. The germline V gene encodes CDR1 DFQATT and CDR2 SNEGSKA (reference sequence). Trimming stripped 5 bases from V and 8 bases from J, with 10 bases between. The CDR3 has 11 residues. Written as DNA, the CDR3 is TGCAGTGCTGGTGACCGGGACATTCAGTACTTC. Its protein is CSAGDRDIQYF.

With respect to this clone: Mismatch with germline at one junction end may stem from a read error. The chain combines TRBV7-7 with TRBJ2-7, with 8 bases lining up with TRBD1. The CDR3 is 13 residues long. Germline CDR1 and CDR2: SSHAT and FNYEAQ (reference sequence). The CDR3 DNA is TGTGCTAGCAGGAGACAGGGGATCTACGAGCAGTACTTC. Encoded protein: CASRRQGIYEQYF. The whole variable domain, remainder taken from reference TRBV7-7 and TRBJ2-7, is GAGVSQSPRYKVTKRGQDVTLRCDPISSHATLYWYQQALGQGPEFLTYFNYEAQPDKSGLPSDRFSAERPEGSISTLTIQRTEQRDSAMYRCASRRQGIYEQYFGPGTRLTVT.

The V and J genes are TRBV2 and TRBJ1-2, with D possibly being TRBD1 (5 bases). Per the germline V gene, CDR1 is SNHLY and CDR2 is FYNNEI. The length of the CDR3 is 11 residues. Deletions cut 8 bases from V and 7 bases from J, with 11 bases between. The CDR3 DNA sequence: TGTGCCAGCGGCGGAGGGGCTGGCTACACCTTC. Its protein product is CASGGGAGYTF.

The V gene is TRBV7-9, the J gene TRBJ2-2; no firm D call. The CDR3 loop spans 13 amino acids. V lost 3 bases and J 7 bases, leaving 9 bases between the germline ends. CDR1 and CDR2 from the germline V gene are SEHNR and FQNEAQ (reference sequence). CDR3 bases: TGTGCCAGCAGCTTGAAGTTCGACGGGGAGCTGTTTTTT. It translates to CASSLKFDGELFF.

This CDR3 reads CASIGGQSTEAFF. As DNA, the CDR3 is TGTGCCAGCATAGGAGGCCAGAGCACTGAAGCTTTCTTT. The J gene is TRBJ1-1, the V gene TRBV28; D gene unclear. The CDR3 loop spans 13 amino acids. Trimming removed 7 bases from V and 4 bases from J, with 13 bases in between. Looked up from germline, CDR1 is MDHEN and CDR2 is SYDVKM.

The chain employs TRBV6-5 and TRBJ1-1; no firm D call. CDR1 MNHEY and CDR2 SVGAGI come from the germline V gene. The CDR3 has 15 amino acids. V lost 0 bases and J 2 bases, leaving 10 bases between the germline ends. The DNA for the CDR3 is TGTGCCAGCAGTTACTCAGGCGGGCGCAACACTGAAGCTTTCTTT. This translates into CASSYSGGRNTEAFF.

The rearrangement joins TRBV10-3 to TRBJ1-1, with D hard to call. The CDR3 contains 14 residues. CDR1 and CDR2 from the germline V gene are ENHRY and SYGVKD. V was pared by 2 bases and J by 0 bases, with 7 bases between. CDR3 sequence: CAISEGRLNTEAFF. In nucleotides, the CDR3 is TGTGCCATCAGTGAGGGACGGCTGAACACTGAAGCTTTCTTT.